This TCR beta chain appears in the sequencing data of a study of vaccination effects on CD4 cells after COVID-19. Study at large: Peptides at about 10 ug/ml and IL-2 at 10 IU/ml were added to 2 million or so PBMC per well.

Cultured cells yielded isolated CD4+ T cells after 10 days. Each participant was administered two doses of either the BNT162b2 or the mRNA-1273 vaccine. The study found no prior SARS-CoV-2 infection in the vaccine recipients, who tested negative for nucleocapsid antibodies. The method was immunoSEQ multiplex PCR; TCRdb's version includes in-frame clones alone and lacks a portion of them. The sample includes tens of thousands of clones, 70% to 85% seen only once; the top ten take 2.2%. V lost 7 bases and J lost 6; bases outside the gene matches: 14. This CDR3 has 15 residues. Germline V lookup: CDR1 MNHEY, CDR2 SVGAGI. This clone was seen just once. Its antigen remains unknown.

The chain joins TRBV6-5 to TRBJ1-1; 7 nucleotides align to TRBD1. The TCR was taken from a human donor who received a COVID-19 vaccine. The starting material was CD4+ T cells from PBMCs cultured without peptide, obtained after COVID-19 vaccination. The CDR3 nucleotides are TGTGCCAGCACCTCTCGACAGGGAACGGGGGCTGAAGCTTTCTTT. Its translation is CASTSRQGTGAEAFF.